The clone carrying this T cell receptor (beta chain) was seen only a few times. Germline and junction disagree at one end, which may indicate a read error. Treatment of any kind had been given to no patient before thyroid surgery. In germline, CDR1 is MNHNS, CDR2 SASEGT. This CDR3 spans 15 amino acids. These data originate in a study of metastatic and nonmetastatic thyroid tumors. With MiXCR, TCRdb reprocessed the PCR reads. This table holds roughly 30,000 clones, about 3.7% found once. This receptor was identified in a male donor with papillary thyroid cancer or a benign thyroid nodule (not recorded which). Some clones in this sample may be carry-over from other donors' samples. The chain couples TRBV6-1 to TRBJ1-1, with TRBD1 as a possible D gene (6 bases). Sequencing was performed on blood. The CDR3 DNA reads as TGTGCCAGCATTGAAATCCGGGACATGAACACTGAAGCTTTCTTT. Translation gives CASIEIRDMNTEAFF.